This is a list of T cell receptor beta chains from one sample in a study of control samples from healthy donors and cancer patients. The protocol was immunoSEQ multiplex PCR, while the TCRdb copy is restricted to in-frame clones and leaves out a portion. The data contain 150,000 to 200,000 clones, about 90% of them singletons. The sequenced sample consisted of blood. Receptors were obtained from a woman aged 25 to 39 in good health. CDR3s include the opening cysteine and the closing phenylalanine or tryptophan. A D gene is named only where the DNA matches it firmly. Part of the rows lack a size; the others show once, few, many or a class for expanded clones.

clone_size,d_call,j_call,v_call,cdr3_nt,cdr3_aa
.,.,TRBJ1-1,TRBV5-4,TGTGCCAGCAGCTTACTGGCCCCGAGGGCTGAAGCTTTCTTT,CASSLLAPRAEAFF
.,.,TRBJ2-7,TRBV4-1,TGCGCCAGCAGCCAAGATTCGGCTCCCACAGCTAAAATCTACGAGCAGTACTTC,CASSQDSAPTAKIYEQYF
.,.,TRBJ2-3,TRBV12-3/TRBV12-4,TGTGCCAGCAGTTTAGTGGGTACGCAGTATTTT,CASSLVGTQYF
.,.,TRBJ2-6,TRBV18,TGTGCCAGCTCACCACGTTTCGGCGTTCACTCTGGGGCCAACGTCCTGACTTTC,CASSPRFGVHSGANVLTF
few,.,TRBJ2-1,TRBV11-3,TGTGCCAGCAGCTTGGGGATAAACAATGAGCAGTTCTTC,CASSLGINNEQFF
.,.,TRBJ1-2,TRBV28,TGTGCCAGCAGTGGGCGGAATAACTATGGCTACACCTTC,CASSGRNNYGYTF
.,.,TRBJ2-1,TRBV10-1,TGCGCCAGCAAGGGAAAAGGTCTTAACAATGAGCAGTTCTTC,CASKGKGLNNEQFF
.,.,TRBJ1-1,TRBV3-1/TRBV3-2,TGTGCCAGCAGACGGGGACACACTGAAGCTTTCTTT,CASRRGHTEAFF
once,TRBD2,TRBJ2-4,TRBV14,TGTGCCAGCAGCCAAGCCGGGGCGGGAGTTGCCAAAAACATTCAGTACTTC,CASSQAGAGVAKNIQYF
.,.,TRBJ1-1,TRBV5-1,TGCGCCAGCAGCTTGGATCCCAGGGCGGTAACTGAAGCTTTCTTT,CASSLDPRAVTEAFF
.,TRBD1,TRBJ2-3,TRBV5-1,TGCGCCAGCGCCCGGACCGGGACAGGCACAGATACGCAGTATTTT,CASARTGTGTDTQYF
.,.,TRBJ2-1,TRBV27,TGTGCCAGCAGTTTATTTGCAGGGGAGGCCTACAATGAGCAGTTCTTC,CASSLFAGEAYNEQFF
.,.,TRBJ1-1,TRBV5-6,TGTGCCAGCAGCTTGGTACAGTTAGGGAACACTGAAGCTTTCTTT,CASSLVQLGNTEAFF
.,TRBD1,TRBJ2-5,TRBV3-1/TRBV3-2,TGTGCCAGCAGAGAGGTTAGGACAGGAACGAAGACCCAGTACTTC,CASREVRTGTKTQYF
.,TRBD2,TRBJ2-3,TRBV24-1,TGTGCCACCCGTCCAGCGGGACGCACAGATACGCAGTATTTT,CATRPAGRTDTQYF
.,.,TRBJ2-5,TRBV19,TGTGCCAGTAGTCCATCAAGACAGAAGACCCAGTACTTC,CASSPSRQKTQYF
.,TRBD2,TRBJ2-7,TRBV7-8,TGTGCCAGCAGCACCTTAGCGGGAGGGAGCTACGAGCAGTACTTC,CASSTLAGGSYEQYF
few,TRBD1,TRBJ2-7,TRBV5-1,TGCGCCAGCGTATCCGGGACAGGGCCCCACGAGCAGTACTTC,CASVSGTGPHEQYF
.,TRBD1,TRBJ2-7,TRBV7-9,TGTGCCAGCAGCTTACAAAGTATTCTCGGGACAGCCTTCTCCTACGAGCAGTACTTC,CASSLQSILGTAFSYEQYF
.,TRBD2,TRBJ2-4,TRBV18,TGTGCCAGCTCCCCCGCGGGGGAGCCTAGGTACATTCAGTACTTC,CASSPAGEPRYIQYF
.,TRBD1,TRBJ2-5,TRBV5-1,TGCGCCAGCAGCTCCCAGGGGGCCGAAGAGACCCAGTACTTC,CASSSQGAEETQYF
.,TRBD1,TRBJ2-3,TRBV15,TGTGCCACCAGCCGACAGACAGGGGGGATCCCAGATACGCAGTATTTT,CATSRQTGGIPDTQYF
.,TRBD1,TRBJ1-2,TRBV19,TGTGCCAGCCGCGGACAGGGCGCCTACCTCCTATATGGCTACACCTTC,CASRGQGAYLLYGYTF
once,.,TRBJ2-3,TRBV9,TGTGCCAGCAGACCGGACTGGGGGACAGATACGCAGTATTTT,CASRPDWGTDTQYF
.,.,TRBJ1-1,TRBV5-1,TGCGCCAGCAGCTATCAGGGGAGCGACACTGAAGCTTTCTTT,CASSYQGSDTEAFF
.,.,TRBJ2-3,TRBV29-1,TGCAGCGTTAATGGTAGGGATACGCAGTATTTT,CSVNGRDTQYF
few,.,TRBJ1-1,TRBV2,TGTGCCAGCAGTGAAAACAGGGAATACACTGAAGCTTTCTTT,CASSENREYTEAFF
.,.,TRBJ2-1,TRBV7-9,TGTGCCAGCAGCTTAGGACCTAGTAGAAATGAGCAGTTCTTC,CASSLGPSRNEQFF
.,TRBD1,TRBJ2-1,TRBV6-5,TGTGCCAGCGAACAGGGGGTCGCCTACAATGAGCAGTTCTTC,CASEQGVAYNEQFF
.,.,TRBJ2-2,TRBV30,TGTGCCTGGAGTACAGGGAACACCGGGGAGCTGTTTTTT,CAWSTGNTGELFF
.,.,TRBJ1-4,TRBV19,TGTGCCAGTAGTTTCAAAGGGACAACATACGTAAAACTGTTTTTT,CASSFKGTTYVKLFF
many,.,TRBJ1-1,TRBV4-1,TGCGCCAGCAGCCCACAGGTGATTAACACTGAAGCTTTCTTT,CASSPQVINTEAFF
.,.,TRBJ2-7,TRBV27,TGTGCCAGCAGATTAGGGGATTACTCCTACGAGCAGTACTTC,CASRLGDYSYEQYF
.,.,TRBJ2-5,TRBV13,TGTGCCAGCAGCTTGGGGGCCGGGGGGCCTGAGACCCAGTACTTC,CASSLGAGGPETQYF
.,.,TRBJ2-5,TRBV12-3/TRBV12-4,TGTGCCAGCAGTGGAAGGTCCGAAGAGACCCAGTACTTC,CASSGRSEETQYF